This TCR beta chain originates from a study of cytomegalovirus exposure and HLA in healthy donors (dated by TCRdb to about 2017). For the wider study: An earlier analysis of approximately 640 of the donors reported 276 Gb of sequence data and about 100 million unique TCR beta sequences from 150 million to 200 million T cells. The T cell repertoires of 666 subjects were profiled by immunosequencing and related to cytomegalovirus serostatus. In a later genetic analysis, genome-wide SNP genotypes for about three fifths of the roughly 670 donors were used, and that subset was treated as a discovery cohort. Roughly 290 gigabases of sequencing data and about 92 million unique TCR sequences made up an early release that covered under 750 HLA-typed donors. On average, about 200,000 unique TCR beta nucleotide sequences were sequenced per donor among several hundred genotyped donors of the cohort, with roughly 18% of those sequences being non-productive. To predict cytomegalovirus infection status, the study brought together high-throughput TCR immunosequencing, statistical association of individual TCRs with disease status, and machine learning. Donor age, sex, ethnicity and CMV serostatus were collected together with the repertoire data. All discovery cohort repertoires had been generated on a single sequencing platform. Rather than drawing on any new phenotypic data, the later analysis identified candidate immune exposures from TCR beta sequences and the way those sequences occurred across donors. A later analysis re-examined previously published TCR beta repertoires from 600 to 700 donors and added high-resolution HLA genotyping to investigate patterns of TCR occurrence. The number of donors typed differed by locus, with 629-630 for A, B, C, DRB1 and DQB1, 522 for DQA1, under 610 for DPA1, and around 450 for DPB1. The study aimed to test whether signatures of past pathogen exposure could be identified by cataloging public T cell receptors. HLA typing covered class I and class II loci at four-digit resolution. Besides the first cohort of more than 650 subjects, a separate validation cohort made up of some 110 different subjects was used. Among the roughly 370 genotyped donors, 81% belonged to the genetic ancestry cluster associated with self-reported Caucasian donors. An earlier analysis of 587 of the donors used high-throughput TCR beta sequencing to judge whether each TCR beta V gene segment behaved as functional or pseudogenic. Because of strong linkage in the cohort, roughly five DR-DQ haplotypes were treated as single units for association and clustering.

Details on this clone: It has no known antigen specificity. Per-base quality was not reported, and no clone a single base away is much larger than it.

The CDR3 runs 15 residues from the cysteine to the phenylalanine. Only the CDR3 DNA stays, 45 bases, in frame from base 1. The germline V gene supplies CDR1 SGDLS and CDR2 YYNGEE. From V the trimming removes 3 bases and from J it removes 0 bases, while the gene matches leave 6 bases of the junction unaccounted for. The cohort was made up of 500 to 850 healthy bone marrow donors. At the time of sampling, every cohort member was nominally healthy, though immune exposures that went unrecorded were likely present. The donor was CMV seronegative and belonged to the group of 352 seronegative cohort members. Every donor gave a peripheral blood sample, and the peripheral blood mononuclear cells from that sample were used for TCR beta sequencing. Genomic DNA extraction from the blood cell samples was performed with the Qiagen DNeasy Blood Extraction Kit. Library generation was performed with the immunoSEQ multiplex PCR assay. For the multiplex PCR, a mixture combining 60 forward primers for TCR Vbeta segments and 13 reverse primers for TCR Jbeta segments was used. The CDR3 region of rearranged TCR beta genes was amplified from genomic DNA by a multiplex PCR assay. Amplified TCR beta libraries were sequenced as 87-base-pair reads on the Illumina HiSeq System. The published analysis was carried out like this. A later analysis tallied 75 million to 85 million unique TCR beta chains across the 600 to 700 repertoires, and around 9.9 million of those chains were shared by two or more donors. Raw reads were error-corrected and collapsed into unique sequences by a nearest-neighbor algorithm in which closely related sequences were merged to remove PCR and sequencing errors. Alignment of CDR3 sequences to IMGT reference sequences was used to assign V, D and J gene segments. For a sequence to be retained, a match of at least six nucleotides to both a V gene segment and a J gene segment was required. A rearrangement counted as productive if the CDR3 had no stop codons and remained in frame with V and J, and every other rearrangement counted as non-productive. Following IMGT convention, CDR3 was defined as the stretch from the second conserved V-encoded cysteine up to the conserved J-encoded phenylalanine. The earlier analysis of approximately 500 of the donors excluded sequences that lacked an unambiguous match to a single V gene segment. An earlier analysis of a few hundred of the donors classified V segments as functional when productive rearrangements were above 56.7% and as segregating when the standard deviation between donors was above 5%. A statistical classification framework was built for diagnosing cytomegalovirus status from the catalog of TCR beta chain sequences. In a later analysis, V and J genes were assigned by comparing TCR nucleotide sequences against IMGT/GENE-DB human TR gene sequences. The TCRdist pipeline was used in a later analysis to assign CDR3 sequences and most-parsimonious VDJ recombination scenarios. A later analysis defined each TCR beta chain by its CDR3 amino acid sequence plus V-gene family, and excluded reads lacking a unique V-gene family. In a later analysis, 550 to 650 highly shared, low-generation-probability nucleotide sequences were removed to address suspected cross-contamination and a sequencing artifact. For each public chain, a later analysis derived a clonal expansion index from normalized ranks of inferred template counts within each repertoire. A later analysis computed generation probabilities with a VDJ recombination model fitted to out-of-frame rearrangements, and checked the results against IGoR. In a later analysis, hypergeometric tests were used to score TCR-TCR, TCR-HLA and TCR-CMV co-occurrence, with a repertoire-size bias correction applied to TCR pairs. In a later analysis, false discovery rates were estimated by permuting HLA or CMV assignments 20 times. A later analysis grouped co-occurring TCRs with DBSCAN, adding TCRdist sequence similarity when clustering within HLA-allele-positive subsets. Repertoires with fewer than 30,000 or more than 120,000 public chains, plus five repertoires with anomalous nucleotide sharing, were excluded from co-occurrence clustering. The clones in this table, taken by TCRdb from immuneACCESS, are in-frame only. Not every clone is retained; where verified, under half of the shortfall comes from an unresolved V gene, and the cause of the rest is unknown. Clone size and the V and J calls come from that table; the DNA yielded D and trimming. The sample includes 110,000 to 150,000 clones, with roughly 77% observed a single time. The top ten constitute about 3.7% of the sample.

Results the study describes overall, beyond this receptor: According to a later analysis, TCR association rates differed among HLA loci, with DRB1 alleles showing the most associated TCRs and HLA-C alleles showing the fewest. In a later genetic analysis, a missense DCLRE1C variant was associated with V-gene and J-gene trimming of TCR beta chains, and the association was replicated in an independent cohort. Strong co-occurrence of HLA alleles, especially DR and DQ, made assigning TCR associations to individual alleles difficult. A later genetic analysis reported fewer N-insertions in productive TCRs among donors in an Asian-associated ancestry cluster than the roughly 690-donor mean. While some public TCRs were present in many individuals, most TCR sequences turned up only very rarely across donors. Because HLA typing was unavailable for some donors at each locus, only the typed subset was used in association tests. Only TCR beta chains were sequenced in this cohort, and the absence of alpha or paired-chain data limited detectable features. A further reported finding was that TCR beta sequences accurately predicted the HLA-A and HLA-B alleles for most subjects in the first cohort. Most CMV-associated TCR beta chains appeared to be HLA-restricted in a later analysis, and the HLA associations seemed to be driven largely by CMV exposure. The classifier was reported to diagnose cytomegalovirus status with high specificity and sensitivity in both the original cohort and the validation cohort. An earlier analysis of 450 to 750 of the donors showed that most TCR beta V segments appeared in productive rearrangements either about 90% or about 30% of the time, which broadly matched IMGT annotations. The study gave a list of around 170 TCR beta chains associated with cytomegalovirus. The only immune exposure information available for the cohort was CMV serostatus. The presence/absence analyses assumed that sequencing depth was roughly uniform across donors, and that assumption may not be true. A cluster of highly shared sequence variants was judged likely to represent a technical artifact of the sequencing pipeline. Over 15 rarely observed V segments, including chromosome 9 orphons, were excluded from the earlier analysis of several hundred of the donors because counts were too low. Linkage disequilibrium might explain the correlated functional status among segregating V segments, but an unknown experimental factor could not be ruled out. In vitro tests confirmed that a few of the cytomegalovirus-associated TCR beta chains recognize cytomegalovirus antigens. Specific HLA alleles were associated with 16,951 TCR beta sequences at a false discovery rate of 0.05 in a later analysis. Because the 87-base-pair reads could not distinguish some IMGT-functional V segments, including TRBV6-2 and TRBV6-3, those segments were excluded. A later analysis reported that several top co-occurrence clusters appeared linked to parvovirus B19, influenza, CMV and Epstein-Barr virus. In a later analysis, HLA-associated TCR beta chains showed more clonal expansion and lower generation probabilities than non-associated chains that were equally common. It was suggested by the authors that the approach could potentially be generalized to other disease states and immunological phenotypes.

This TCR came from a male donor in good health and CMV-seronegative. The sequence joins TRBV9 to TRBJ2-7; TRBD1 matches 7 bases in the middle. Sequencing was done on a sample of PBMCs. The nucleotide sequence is TGTGCCAGCAGCGGTCCGGGACAGAGCTCCTACGAGCAGTACTTC. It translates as CASSGPGQSSYEQYF.